Listed below are T cell receptor beta chains from one sample, sequenced in a study of cytomegalovirus exposure and HLA in healthy donors. Sequenced by immunoSEQ multiplex PCR; TCRdb stores in-frame clones only, minus some. The sample has over 100,000 clones; about three quarters are singletons. The sample taken for sequencing was PBMCs. The receptors were gathered from a woman in her twenties or thirties in good health and CMV-seropositive. Each CDR3 is given with its conserved first and last residue. D genes are given only for firm matches. Not every row has a clone size; where given, it reads once, few, many or a size class.

j_call | d_call | clone_size | v_call | cdr3_aa | cdr3_nt
TRBJ2-1 | - | - | TRBV9 | CASSVVATDNEQFF | TGTGCCAGCAGCGTAGTTGCCACTGACAATGAGCAGTTCTTC
TRBJ2-2 | - | - | TRBV14 | CASSQLFTGELFF | TGTGCCAGCAGCCAACTGTTTACCGGGGAGCTGTTTTTT
TRBJ1-1 | TRBD1 | - | TRBV7-9 | CASSEQTGAEAFF | TGTGCCAGCAGCGAGCAGACAGGGGCTGAAGCTTTCTTT
TRBJ1-5 | TRBD1 | few | TRBV5-3 | CARSLVGQREPQHF | TGTGCCAGAAGCTTGGTGGGACAGAGGGAGCCCCAGCATTTT
TRBJ2-3 | - | - | TRBV29-1 | CSVVATDTQYF | TGCAGCGTTGTTGCGACAGATACGCAGTATTTT
TRBJ2-3 | TRBD1 | - | TRBV15 | CATSRPSRQGSTDTQYF | TGTGCCACCAGCAGACCAAGCAGACAGGGGAGCACAGATACGCAGTATTTT
TRBJ2-2 | TRBD1 | - | TRBV7-9 | CASSFLYGTVTGELFF | TGTGCCAGCAGCTTCCTATACGGGACAGTAACCGGGGAGCTGTTTTTT
TRBJ1-1 | - | - | TRBV19 | CASRPTGEAFF | TGTGCCAGTAGACCTACAGGTGAAGCTTTCTTT
TRBJ2-6 | - | few | TRBV11-2 | CASSFTGLKDGANVLTF | TGTGCCAGCAGCTTTACAGGGTTGAAAGATGGGGCCAACGTCCTGACTTTC
TRBJ2-7 | TRBD1 | - | TRBV7-9 | CASSYRGHEQYF | TGTGCCAGCAGCTACAGGGGCCACGAGCAGTACTTC
TRBJ2-2 | TRBD2 | - | TRBV19 | CASRVTGTSGGADTGELFF | TGTGCCAGTAGGGTCACCGGGACTAGCGGGGGGGCCGACACCGGGGAGCTGTTTTTT
TRBJ2-3 | TRBD2 | - | TRBV29-1 | CSVEAGTNTDTQYF | TGCAGCGTTGAGGCGGGGACTAACACAGATACGCAGTATTTT
TRBJ2-7 | - | few | TRBV5-1 | CASSFREFSYEQYF | TGCGCCAGCAGCTTCCGGGAATTTTCCTACGAGCAGTACTTC
TRBJ2-2 | TRBD2 | - | TRBV6-5 | CASTIAGGPAGELFF | TGTGCCAGCACGATAGCGGGGGGGCCTGCCGGGGAGCTGTTTTTT
TRBJ1-2 | TRBD1 | - | TRBV19 | CASSIPGTGGPWYGYTF | TGTGCCAGTAGTATCCCCGGGACAGGTGGACCTTGGTATGGCTACACCTTC
TRBJ1-6 | - | - | TRBV5-6 | CASTKGHFDSPLHF | TGTGCCAGCACAAAAGGACATTTCGATTCACCCCTCCACTTT
TRBJ2-5 | TRBD2 | - | TRBV7-3 | CASSSGTSGGLETQYF | TGTGCCAGCAGCTCCGGGACTAGCGGGGGGCTAGAGACCCAGTACTTC
TRBJ2-2 | - | - | TRBV4-3 | CASSQDGGWTHTGELFF | TGCGCCAGCAGCCAAGACGGAGGTTGGACGCACACCGGGGAGCTGTTTTTT
TRBJ1-6 | - | - | TRBV6-5 | CASSLGPHSPLHF | TGTGCCAGCAGCCTGGGGCCCCATTCACCCCTCCACTTT
TRBJ2-2 | TRBD2 | - | TRBV15 | CATRPGLASGELFF | TGTGCCACCAGGCCGGGACTAGCGTCCGGGGAGCTGTTTTTT